These T cell receptor beta chains were read from a single sample in a study of beta chain features in type 1 diabetes. Some clones are missing from TCRdb's copy, which holds only in-frame ones; the method was immunoSEQ multiplex PCR. The table includes 300,000 to 350,000 clones, around 20% detected once. Specimen: naive CD4+ T cells from blood. These receptors were taken from a woman aged 18-29 years in good health. CDR3s include the opening cysteine and the closing phenylalanine or tryptophan. D genes are given only for firm matches. Clone size is shown for a subset of rows, as once, few, many or a class of expanded clone.

abundance,j_gene,d_gene,v_gene,CDR3nt,CDR3aa
-,TRBJ2-7,-,TRBV11-2,TGTGCCAGCAGCGCGGACAGACGCTCCTACGAGCAGTACTTC,CASSADRRSYEQYF
few,TRBJ1-5,TRBD1,TRBV30,TGTGCCTGGAGTGACATGACAGGGAATGGACAGCCCCAGCATTTT,CAWSDMTGNGQPQHF
-,TRBJ1-1,-,TRBV7-3,TGTGCCAGCAGCCGTACTCCCGGGAGTGAAGCTTTCTTT,CASSRTPGSEAFF
-,TRBJ2-3,-,TRBV9,TGTGCCAGCAGCGTAGTCGGGACAGATACGCAGTATTTT,CASSVVGTDTQYF
few,TRBJ2-7,TRBD1,TRBV30,TGTGCCTGGAGTGTAGTGGAGACAGGGGACCACGAGCAGTACTTC,CAWSVVETGDHEQYF
-,TRBJ1-1,-,TRBV2,TGTGCCAGCAGTGAAGCCGGTTACCGGGACACTGAAGCTTTCTTT,CASSEAGYRDTEAFF
-,TRBJ1-1,-,TRBV6-5,TGTGCCAGCAGTTACTCGGGACTGCCGAACACTGAAGCTTTCTTT,CASSYSGLPNTEAFF
-,TRBJ2-1,TRBD2,TRBV5-1,TGCGCCAGCAGTCCGGCGGGAGGTAGAAGAGGCACCTACAATGAGCAGTTCTTC,CASSPAGGRRGTYNEQFF
-,TRBJ1-2,-,TRBV27,TGTGCCAGCAGTTTAGGAGCAGCTCAGTATGGCTACACCTTC,CASSLGAAQYGYTF
few,TRBJ2-1,TRBD2,TRBV7-2,TGTGCCAGCAATAGGGTGGTAGCGGGATCAAATGAGCAGTTCTTC,CASNRVVAGSNEQFF
few,TRBJ2-3,-,TRBV5-1,TGCGCCAGCAGCTTTGATACCCTATCCACAGATACGCAGTATTTT,CASSFDTLSTDTQYF
few,TRBJ1-1,-,TRBV5-1,TGCGCCAGCAGGATCGGTGTCTTGAACACTGAAGCTTTCTTT,CASRIGVLNTEAFF
few,TRBJ2-3,-,TRBV30,TGTGCCTGGGCAGGGGGGAGCACAGATACGCAGTATTTT,CAWAGGSTDTQYF
-,TRBJ1-1,-,TRBV27,TGTGCCAGCAGGACATTGAACACTGAAGCTTTCTTT,CASRTLNTEAFF
few,TRBJ2-5,TRBD1,TRBV29-1,TGCAGCGGCAGGGGGTACCAAGAGACCCAGTACTTC,CSGRGYQETQYF